These 15 T cell receptor beta chains were sequenced from one sample in a study of blood T cell repertoires in COVID-19. Data came from immunoSEQ multiplex PCR; TCRdb stores just in-frame clones and leaves some out. The repertoire holds some 170,000 clones, with about 84% as singletons. Sequenced input: PBMCs or T cells enriched from blood (not recorded which). The receptors derive from a man in his forties who had recovered from COVID-19.

The chain couples TRBV10-2 to TRBJ2-2; a weak D match, TRBD1 (5 bases). The CDR3 runs to 14 residues. Germline V gene data show CDR1 as WSHSY and CDR2 as SAAADI. V dropped 8 bases and J dropped 0 bases, with 10 bases sitting between them. In DNA, the CDR3 is TGCGCCAGCCAGGGTTCCTCGAACACCGGGGAGCTGTTTTTT. Protein: CASQGSSNTGELFF.

J is TRBJ1-1 and V is TRBV29-1; D is undetermined. CDR1 is SQVTM and CDR2 is ANQGSEA in the germline V gene. The ends were cut back, 4 bases at V and 1 base at J, with 16 bases in the middle. This CDR3 is built from 15 residues. CDR3 sequence: CSVVARLPKNTEAFF. The CDR3 DNA is TGCAGCGTTGTAGCACGGTTACCGAAGAACACTGAAGCTTTCTTT.

V gene TRBV27 combines with J gene TRBJ2-1; D remains unclear. Trimming left V 6 bases short and J 0 bases short, with 12 bases between. The germline CDR1 and CDR2 sequences are MNHEY and SMNVEV (reference sequence). The CDR3 contains 15 residues. The CDR3 DNA reads TGTGCCAGCAGCCCTTCGCGTAGCTCCTACAATGAGCAGTTCTTC. Encoded protein: CASSPSRSSYNEQFF.

A few counts support this clone. The rearrangement links TRBV1 to TRBJ2-3; the table calls TRBD2, which could not be checked here. TRBV1 is labeled a pseudogene. This CDR3 region has 18 residues. The CDR3 loop is CTSSQDLLAGVSTDTQYF. The CDR3 nucleotides read TGCACCAGCAGCCAAGATTTACTAGCGGGGGTGTCCACAGATACGCAGTATTTT.

The V and J genes are TRBV21-1 and TRBJ2-5; the table's D call, TRBD1, was not checked against the DNA. TRBV21-1 is a pseudogene locus. The CDR3 contains 19 residues. CDR3 sequence (DNA): TGTGCCAGCAGCAATTGCGAGGAACGTGGAAGGGGGTCAGTGGAGACCCAGTACTTC. It translates to CASSNCEERGRGSVETQYF.

This clone was counted a single time. The chain uses TRBV4-1 and TRBJ1-1; 8 bases match TRBD1. V lost 3 bases, J lost 2 bases, and 2 bases stayed unmatched. The CDR3 is 14 residues long. CDR1 is MGHRA and CDR2 is YSYEKL in the germline V gene. The CDR3 coding sequence is TGCGCCAGCAGCCATTCAGGGGGCAACACTGAAGCTTTCTTT. Translated, it gives CASSHSGGNTEAFF.

This chain uses TRBV10-3 with TRBJ2-1, with 11 bases that match TRBD2. CDR3 length: 14 amino acids. Germline trimming cut 10 bases from V and 5 bases from J; bases unmatched to any gene: 7. Germline lookup yields CDR1 ENHRY and CDR2 SYGVKD. The CDR3 DNA reads TGTGCCACCCAAATAGCGGGGGGGGACAATGAGCAGTTCTTC. This codes for CATQIAGGDNEQFF.

The gene calls are TRBV28 and TRBJ2-3; 8 nucleotides agree with TRBD2. The CDR3 contains 15 residues. Trimming took 4 bases from V and 1 from J; bases not matched to a gene: 4. The germline V gene encodes CDR1 MDHEN and CDR2 SYDVKM. The DNA of the CDR3 is TGTGCCAGCAGTTCCCCCGGGGGGGGCACAGATACGCAGTATTTT. This encodes CASSSPGGGTDTQYF.

This clone was found a few times. V usage is TRBV5-1 and J usage is TRBJ1-3; maybe TRBD1 (5 bases). Germline V CDR1 and CDR2: SGHRS, YFSETQ. This CDR3 is 18 amino acids long. With 0 bases removed from V and 2 bases from J, the gap between germline ends came to 18 bases. The CDR3 DNA is TGCGCCAGCAGCTTGGCCGGCACAGGTATTTTTCCTGGAAACACCATATATTTT. Protein: CASSLAGTGIFPGNTIYF. Based on the CDR3 plus reference TRBV5-1 and TRBJ1-3, the full variable domain is KAGVTQTPRYLIKTRGQQVTLSCSPISGHRSVSWYQQTPGQGLQFLFEYFSETQRNKGNFPGRFSGRQFSNSRSEMNVSTLELGDSALYLCASSLAGTGIFPGNTIYFGEGSWLTVV.

The chain recombines TRBV30 with TRBJ2-7; D ambiguous. V was clipped by 5 bases and J by 3 bases, with 11 bases between them. The CDR3 sequence is 12 residues long. Germline V gives CDR1 GTSNPN, CDR2 SVGIG (reference sequence). CDR3 residues: CAWGSSLYEQYF. The CDR3 nucleotides are TGTGCCTGGGGTAGCAGTCTCTACGAGCAGTACTTC.

The chain has TRBV19 and TRBJ1-1, with TRBD1 matching over 7 bases. V dropped 6 bases and J dropped 0; count of bases not matched to a gene: 7. CDR3 length equals 15 residues. CDR1 and CDR2 (germline): LNHDA, SQIVND (reference sequence). CDR3 DNA: TGTGCCAGTAGGGCCCTGGACAGGTTGAACACTGAAGCTTTCTTT. Translated, it gives CASRALDRLNTEAFF. The variable domain in full, completed from reference TRBV19 and TRBJ1-1, reads DGGITQSPKYLFRKEGQNVTLSCEQNLNHDAMYWYRQDPGQGLRLIYYSQIVNDFQKGDIAEGYSVSREKKESFPLTVTSAQKNPTAFYLCASRALDRLNTEAFFGQGTRLTVV.

The V call is TRBV19, the J call TRBJ1-4; possibly TRBD1 for D (6 bases). The CDR3 runs to 13 residues. The ends were cut back, 8 bases at V and 10 bases at J, with 17 bases in the middle. Germline CDR1 reads LNHDA; CDR2 reads SQIVND (reference sequence). CDR3 sequence: CASGGAAVGKLFF. CDR3 nucleotide sequence: TGTGCCAGTGGGGGGGCAGCGGTTGGAAAACTGTTTTTT.

The chain carries TRBV4-2 and TRBJ2-7, with D maybe TRBD2 (5 bases). The V gene lost 1 base and the J gene lost 2 bases, with 15 bases spanning the gap. The germline V gene encodes CDR1 LGHNA and CDR2 YNFKEQ. The CDR3 has 16 amino acids. The CDR3 protein is CASSQVMRTGTYEQYF. CDR3 DNA: TGTGCCAGCAGCCAAGTAATGAGGACGGGAACCTACGAGCAGTACTTC.

The chain combines TRBV13 with TRBJ2-3; 8 bases map to TRBD2. The V and J ends lost 5 bases and 2 bases, in that order; junction bases with no gene match: 6. The CDR3 runs to 15 residues. CDR1 PRHDT and CDR2 FYEKMQ come from the germline V gene (reference sequence). The CDR3 nucleotides are TGTGCCAGCAGCCCAGCGGGGGCCCTCACAGATACGCAGTATTTT. Protein sequence: CASSPAGALTDTQYF.

This chain connects TRBV2 to TRBJ1-2; 7 bases map to TRBD1. The germline CDR1 and CDR2 sequences are SNHLY and FYNNEI. V was clipped by 4 bases and J by 4 bases; unmatched bases: 9. The CDR3 has 15 amino acids. This chain's CDR3 is CASSGGQQNFYGYTF. The CDR3 nucleotides are TGTGCCAGCAGTGGGGGACAGCAAAACTTCTATGGCTACACCTTC.